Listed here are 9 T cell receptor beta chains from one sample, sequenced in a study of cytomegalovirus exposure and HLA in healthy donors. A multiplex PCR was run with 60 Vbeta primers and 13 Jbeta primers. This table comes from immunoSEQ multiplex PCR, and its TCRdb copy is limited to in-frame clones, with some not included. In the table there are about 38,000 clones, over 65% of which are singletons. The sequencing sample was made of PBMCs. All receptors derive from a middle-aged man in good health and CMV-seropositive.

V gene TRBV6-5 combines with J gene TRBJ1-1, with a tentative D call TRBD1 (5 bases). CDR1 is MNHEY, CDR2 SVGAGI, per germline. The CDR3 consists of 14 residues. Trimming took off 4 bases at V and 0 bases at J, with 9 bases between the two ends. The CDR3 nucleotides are TGTGCCAGCAGTTCCAGGGCCATGAACACTGAAGCTTTCTTT. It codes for CASSSRAMNTEAFF.

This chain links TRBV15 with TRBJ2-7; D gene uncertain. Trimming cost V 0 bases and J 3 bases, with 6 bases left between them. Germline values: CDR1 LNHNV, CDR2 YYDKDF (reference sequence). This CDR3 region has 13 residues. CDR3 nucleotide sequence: TGTGCCACCAGCAGAGATTCAGTCTACGAGCAGTACTTC. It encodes CATSRDSVYEQYF.

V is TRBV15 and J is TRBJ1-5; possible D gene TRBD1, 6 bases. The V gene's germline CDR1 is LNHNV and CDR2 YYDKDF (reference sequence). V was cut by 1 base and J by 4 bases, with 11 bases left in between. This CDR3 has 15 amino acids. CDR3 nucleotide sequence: TGTGCCACCAGCAGAGGGGTAGGGGGTAATCAGCCCCAGCATTTT. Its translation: CATSRGVGGNQPQHF.

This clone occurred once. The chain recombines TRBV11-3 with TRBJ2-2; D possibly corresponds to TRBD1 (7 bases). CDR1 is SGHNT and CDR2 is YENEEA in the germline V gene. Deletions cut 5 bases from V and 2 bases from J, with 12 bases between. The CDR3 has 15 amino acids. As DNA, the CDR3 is TGTGCCAGCAGCCACAGGGGAGGAAACACCGGGGAGCTGTTTTTT. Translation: CASSHRGGNTGELFF.

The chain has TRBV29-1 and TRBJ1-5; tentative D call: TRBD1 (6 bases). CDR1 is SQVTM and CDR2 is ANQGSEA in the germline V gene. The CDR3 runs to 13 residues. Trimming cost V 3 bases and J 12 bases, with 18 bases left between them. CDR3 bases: TGCAGCGTTGAGGGAGGGGGGGAAGGGCTCCAGCATTTT. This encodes CSVEGGGEGLQHF.

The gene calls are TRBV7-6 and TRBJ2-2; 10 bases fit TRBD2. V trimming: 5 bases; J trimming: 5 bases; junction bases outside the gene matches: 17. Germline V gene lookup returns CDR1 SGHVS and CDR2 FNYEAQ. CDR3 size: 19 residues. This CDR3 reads CASSPQRLAGAAWTGELFF. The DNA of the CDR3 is TGTGCCAGCAGCCCCCAGCGGCTAGCGGGGGCCGCTTGGACCGGGGAGCTGTTTTTT.

CDR3 amino acids: CASSWGQGTDTQYF. CDR3 in DNA: TGTGCCAGCAGCTGGGGCCAGGGGACAGATACGCAGTATTTT. The rearrangement uses TRBV7-8 and TRBJ2-3; D may be TRBD1 (6 bases). This CDR3 has 14 residues. Germline CDR1 is SGHVS and CDR2 is FQNEAQ. V was clipped by 4 bases and J by 3 bases, with 11 bases between them.

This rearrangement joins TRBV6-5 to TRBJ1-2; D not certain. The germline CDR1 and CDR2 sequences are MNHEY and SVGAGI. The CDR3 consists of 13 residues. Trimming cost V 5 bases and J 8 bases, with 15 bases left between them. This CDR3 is CASSRGQDLGYTF. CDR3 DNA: TGTGCCAGCAGTCGGGGTCAGGATTTAGGCTACACCTTC.

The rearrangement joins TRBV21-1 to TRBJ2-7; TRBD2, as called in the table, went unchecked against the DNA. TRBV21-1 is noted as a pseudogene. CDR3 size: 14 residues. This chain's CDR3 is CASIHPEGRSLSYF. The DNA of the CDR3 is TGTGCCAGCATACACCCAGAAGGCAGATCACTATCGTACTTC.